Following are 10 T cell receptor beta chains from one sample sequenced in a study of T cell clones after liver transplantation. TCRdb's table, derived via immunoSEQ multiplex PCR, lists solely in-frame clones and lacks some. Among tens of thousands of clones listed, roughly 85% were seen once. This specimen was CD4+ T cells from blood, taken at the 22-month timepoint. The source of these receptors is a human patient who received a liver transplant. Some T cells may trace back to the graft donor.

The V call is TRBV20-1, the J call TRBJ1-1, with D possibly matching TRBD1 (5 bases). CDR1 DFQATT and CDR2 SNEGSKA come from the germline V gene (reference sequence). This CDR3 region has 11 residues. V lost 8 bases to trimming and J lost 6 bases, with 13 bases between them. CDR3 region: CSSSLGAEAFF. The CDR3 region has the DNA TGCAGTTCCTCGTTGGGGGCTGAAGCTTTCTTT.

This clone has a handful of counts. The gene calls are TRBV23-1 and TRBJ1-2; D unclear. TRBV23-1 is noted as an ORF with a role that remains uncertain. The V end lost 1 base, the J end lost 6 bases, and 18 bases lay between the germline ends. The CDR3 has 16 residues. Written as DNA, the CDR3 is TGCGCCAGCAGTCAATACGGCGGCAGGACTAATCATGGCTACACCTTC. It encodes CASSQYGGRTNHGYTF.

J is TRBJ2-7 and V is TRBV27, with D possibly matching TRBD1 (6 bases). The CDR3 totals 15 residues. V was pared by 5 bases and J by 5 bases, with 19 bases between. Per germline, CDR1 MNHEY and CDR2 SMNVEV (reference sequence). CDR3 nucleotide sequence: TGTGCCAGCAGTCCCAGGGGACCGATCGCCCACGAGCAGTACTTC. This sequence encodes CASSPRGPIAHEQYF.

The DNA of the CDR3 is TGTGCCAGCAGGCGAGCGGGAAGAATCAACGAGCAGTACTTC. This gives the protein CASRRAGRINEQYF. The chain couples TRBV7-2 to TRBJ2-7; 7 bases map to TRBD2. Germline CDR1 is SGHTA and CDR2 is FQGNSA. The V segment lost 6 bases and the J segment 5 bases; nucleotides outside the gene matches: 10. This CDR3 has 14 residues. Based on the CDR3 plus reference TRBV7-2 and TRBJ2-7, the full variable domain is GAGVSQSPSNKVTEKGKDVELRCDPISGHTALYWYRQSLGQGLEFLIYFQGNSAPDKSGLPSDRFSAERTGGSVSTLTIQRTQQEDSAVYLCASRRAGRINEQYFGPGTRLTVT.

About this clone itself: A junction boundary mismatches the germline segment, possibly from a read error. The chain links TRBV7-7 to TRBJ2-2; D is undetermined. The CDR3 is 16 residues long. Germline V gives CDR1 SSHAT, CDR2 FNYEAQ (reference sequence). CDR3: CASSFGSSVATGELFF. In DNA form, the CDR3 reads TGTGCTAGCAGCTTTGGGTCCTCAGTGGCGACCGGGGAGCTGTTTTTT.

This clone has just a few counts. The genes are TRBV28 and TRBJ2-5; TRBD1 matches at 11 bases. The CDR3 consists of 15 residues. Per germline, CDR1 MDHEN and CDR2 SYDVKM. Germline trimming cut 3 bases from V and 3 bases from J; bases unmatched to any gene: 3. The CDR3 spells CASSLGQGGEETQYF. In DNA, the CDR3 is TGTGCCAGCAGTTTGGGACAGGGGGGGGAAGAGACCCAGTACTTC.

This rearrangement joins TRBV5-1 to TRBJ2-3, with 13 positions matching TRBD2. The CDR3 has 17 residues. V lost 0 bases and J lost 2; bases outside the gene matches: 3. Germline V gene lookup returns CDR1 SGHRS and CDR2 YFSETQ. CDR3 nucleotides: TGCGCCAGCAGCTTGGGACTAGCGGGAGGATTCACAGATACGCAGTATTTT. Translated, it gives CASSLGLAGGFTDTQYF.

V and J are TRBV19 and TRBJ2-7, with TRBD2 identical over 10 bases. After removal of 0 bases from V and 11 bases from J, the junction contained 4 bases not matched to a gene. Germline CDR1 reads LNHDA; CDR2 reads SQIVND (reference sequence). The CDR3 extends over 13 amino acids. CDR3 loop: CASSIDPSGSKYF. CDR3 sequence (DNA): TGTGCCAGTAGTATAGATCCTAGCGGGAGCAAGTACTTC.

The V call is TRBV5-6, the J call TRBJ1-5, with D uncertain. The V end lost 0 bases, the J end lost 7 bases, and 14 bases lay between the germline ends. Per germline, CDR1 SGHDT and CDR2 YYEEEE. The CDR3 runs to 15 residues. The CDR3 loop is CASSLGALGGQPQHF. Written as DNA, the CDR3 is TGTGCCAGCAGCTTGGGGGCCTTGGGAGGCCAGCCCCAGCATTTT.

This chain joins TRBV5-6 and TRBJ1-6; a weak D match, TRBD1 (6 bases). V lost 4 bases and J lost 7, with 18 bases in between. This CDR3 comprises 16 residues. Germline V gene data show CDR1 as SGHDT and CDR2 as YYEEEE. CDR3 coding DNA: TGTGCCAGCAGCCGAAACCCGGGACAAGCCAATTCACCCCTCCACTTT. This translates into CASSRNPGQANSPLHF.